The 27 T cell receptor beta chains listed next were all sequenced from one sample in a study of human T cells and chemical hapten exposure. Each CDR3 protein is one row after TCRdb ran MiXCR on the RACE reads. The repertoire includes fewer than 80,000 distinct CDR3 sequences, 10% of them detected once, and about 6.6% sits in the top ten. Indicated time point: patch test 2, 6 weeks after DPC sensitization. As to treatment: therapeutic diphenylcyclopropenone sensitization with weekly scalp DPC. The material sequenced was whole blood, taken in connection with sensitization to the hapten diphenylcyclopropenone (DPC). The receptors come from a woman in her fifties or sixties with alopecia areata. Some clones in this sample may be carry-over from other donors' samples.

This clonotype was counted many times. The chain recombines TRBV20-1 with TRBJ1-2; the match to TRBD1 covers 7 bases. After removal of 0 bases from V and 4 bases from J, the junction contained 8 bases not matched to a gene. Germline CDR1 and CDR2: DFQATT and SNEGSKA (reference sequence). The CDR3 runs 15 residues. CDR3 bases: TGCAGTGCTAGAGATCCTATGGGACAGAGCTATGGCTACACCTTC. As protein: CSARDPMGQSYGYTF.

This clonotype was picked up many times. The chain uses TRBV7-8 and TRBJ2-2; possible D gene TRBD1, 5 bases. Germline V gene sequence: CDR1 SGHVS, CDR2 FQNEAQ. This CDR3 is built from 13 residues. V lost 5 bases to trimming and J lost 7 bases, with 11 bases between them. In nucleotides, the CDR3 is TGTGCCAGCAGCCAGAGACAGAACGGGGAGCTGTTTTTT. It translates to CASSQRQNGELFF.

There are a few counts of this clonotype. CDR3 residues: CAIRGPFSGANVLTF. CDR3 DNA: TGTGCCATCCGCGGGCCGTTCTCTGGGGCCAACGTCCTGACTTTC. The chain combines TRBV10-3 with TRBJ2-6; tentatively, D is TRBD2 (5 bases). From germline, CDR1 is ENHRY and CDR2 SYGVKD. The CDR3 is 15 amino acids. V lost 8 bases and J 0 bases, leaving 11 bases between the germline ends.

This clonotype was observed at least ten times. The J gene is TRBJ1-5, the V gene TRBV19, with D tentatively TRBD1 (5 bases). Trimming left V 3 bases short and J 5 bases short, with 8 bases between. The CDR3 has 13 residues. From germline, CDR1 is LNHDA and CDR2 SQIVND (reference sequence). This CDR3 reads CASSIRGDQPQHF. The CDR3 nucleotides read TGTGCCAGTAGTATTCGGGGGGATCAGCCCCAGCATTTT.

This clonotype was seen many times. This chain connects TRBV29-1 to TRBJ1-1; D remains unclear. There are 11 residues in the CDR3. Germline CDR1 and CDR2: SQVTM and ANQGSEA. V was shortened by 8 bases and J by 4 bases, with 11 bases between the two germline ends. DNA for the CDR3: TGCAGCACAGAGGAGCCCACTGAAGCTTTCTTT. Its protein product is CSTEEPTEAFF.

The V gene is TRBV6-6, the J gene TRBJ2-7; D not resolved. This CDR3 spans 13 amino acids. From germline, CDR1 is MNHNY and CDR2 SVGAGI (reference sequence). V lost 5 bases and J lost 1, with 9 bases in between. CDR3 DNA sequence: TGTGCCAGCAGTCCCCTGGGGTCCTACGAGCAGTACTTC. This encodes CASSPLGSYEQYF.

The V gene is TRBV29-1, the J gene TRBJ2-7; weak D call: TRBD2 (5 bases). V lost 2 bases to trimming and J lost 1 base, with 12 bases between them. The CDR3 is made up of 14 amino acids. Germline-derived CDR1 and CDR2 are SQVTM and ANQGSEA. CDR3 coding DNA: TGCAGCGTTGAAAAGGATCCGGGATCCTACGAGCAGTACTTC. Its translation: CSVEKDPGSYEQYF.

This clonotype occurred many times. The chain employs TRBV11-2 and TRBJ2-3; TRBD2 aligns across 10 bases. This CDR3 contains 15 residues. In germline, CDR1 is SGHAT, CDR2 FQNNGV. With 6 bases clipped from V and 1 base from J, the junction kept 4 bases outside the gene matches. The CDR3 reads CASRPGTSGTDTQYF. The CDR3 bases are TGTGCCAGCAGACCCGGGACTAGCGGCACAGATACGCAGTATTTT.

Many counts were recorded for this clonotype. This chain joins TRBV30 and TRBJ2-5, with a weak D call TRBD1 (6 bases). Germline CDR1 is GTSNPN and CDR2 is SVGIG (reference sequence). The CDR3 is 14 residues long. V shed 0 bases and J shed 5 bases, with 13 bases lying between them. CDR3 DNA: TGTGCCTGGAGTGTTGGGGGCCCTAGGGAGACCCAGTACTTC. This sequence encodes CAWSVGGPRETQYF.

DNA for the CDR3: TGTGCCACCTATGACAGGCCCTATGGCTACACCTTC. Its translation is CATYDRPYGYTF. The chain couples TRBV27 to TRBJ1-2; D perhaps matches TRBD1 (6 bases). This CDR3 has 12 amino acids. Germline values: CDR1 MNHEY, CDR2 SMNVEV (reference sequence). V gave up 10 bases and J gave up 4 bases, with 13 bases separating them.

This clonotype came up many times. This chain links TRBV5-6 with TRBJ1-6; tentative D call: TRBD1 (6 bases). There are 15 residues in the CDR3. The V gene lost 4 bases and the J gene lost 10 bases, with 18 bases spanning the gap. Germline-derived CDR1 and CDR2 are SGHDT and YYEEEE. CDR3 in amino acids: CASSIQGPLVSPLHF. The CDR3 DNA is TGTGCCAGCAGCATCCAGGGGCCGTTGGTGTCACCCCTCCACTTT.

This clonotype was seen at least ten times. The V and J genes are TRBV29-1 and TRBJ2-3; D remains unclear. The V gene lost 3 bases and the J gene lost 4 bases, with 5 bases spanning the gap. The length of the CDR3 is 11 residues. Germline CDR1 reads SQVTM; CDR2 reads ANQGSEA. In DNA, the CDR3 is TGCAGCGTTGATCATCCAGATACGCAGTATTTT. Translated, it gives CSVDHPDTQYF.

This clonotype has at least ten counts. The chain is built from TRBV4-2 and TRBJ1-5; no reliable D call. Between the trimmed V and J ends, which lost 3 bases and 9 bases, there was a span of 9 bases. Germline CDR1 is LGHNA and CDR2 is YNFKEQ. The CDR3 has 12 amino acids. This CDR3 is CASSHPTGPQHF. DNA for the CDR3: TGTGCCAGCAGCCATCCTACGGGGCCCCAGCATTTT.

CDR3 bases: TGCAGCGGGGGCCTTAGCTCCTACAATGAGCAGTTCTTC. Protein sequence: CSGGLSSYNEQFF. V and J are TRBV29-1 and TRBJ2-1, with a tentative D call TRBD1 (5 bases). Deletions cut 7 bases from V and 0 bases from J, with 10 bases between. The CDR3 is 13 residues long. The germline gives CDR1 SQVTM, CDR2 ANQGSEA.

There are many counts of this clonotype. The genes are TRBV11-2 and TRBJ2-3; D unresolved. The CDR3 contains 14 residues. V was shortened by 3 bases and J by 0 bases, with 7 bases between the two germline ends. Per the germline V gene, CDR1 is SGHAT and CDR2 is FQNNGV. CDR3 DNA sequence: TGTGCCAGCAGCTTTCCCACTAGCACAGATACGCAGTATTTT. As protein: CASSFPTSTDTQYF.

The table lists this clonotype with a few counts. The CDR3 loop is CASSLLAGVNEQFF. The CDR3 region has the DNA TGTGCCAGCAGTTTGCTAGCGGGAGTGAATGAGCAGTTCTTC. The genes are TRBV12-3 or TRBV12-4 and TRBJ2-1; 10 bases align to TRBD2. The CDR3 has 14 residues. The junction had 3 bases not matched to a gene; V was cut back by 3 bases and J by 7 bases.

This clonotype was recorded at least ten times. The chain employs TRBV20-1 and TRBJ2-1; the D gene is possibly TRBD2 (6 bases). Trimming shortened V by 1 base and J by 5 bases, and 21 bases separated the two germline ends. The CDR3 has 17 residues. The germline CDR1 and CDR2 sequences are DFQATT and SNEGSKA (reference sequence). The CDR3, as DNA: TGCAGTGCTAGAGGCGGGACCCCCGCGAGTCGTAACAATGAGCAGTTCTTC. The encoded protein is CSARGGTPASRNNEQFF.

In its sample, this clonotype was seen many times. This chain's CDR3 is CSAIAGGRYTQYF. In DNA form, the CDR3 reads TGCAGTGCTATCGCGGGAGGGCGGTATACGCAGTATTTT. The chain combines TRBV20-1 with TRBJ2-3; TRBD2 aligns across 9 bases. Losses at the gene ends were 4 bases for V and 7 bases for J; bases not matched to a gene: 6. From germline, CDR1 is DFQATT and CDR2 SNEGSKA (reference sequence). This CDR3 is built from 13 residues.

This clonotype turned up a few times. The chain couples TRBV18 to TRBJ2-2; TRBD1 matches at 9 bases. V lost 3 bases, J lost 4 bases, and 9 bases stayed unmatched. There are 17 residues in the CDR3. Per the germline V gene, CDR1 is KGHSH and CDR2 is LQKENI. CDR3 nucleotide sequence: TGTGCCAGCTCACCTGCGAACAGGGGGCGTGTCACCGGGGAGCTGTTTTTT. Encoded protein: CASSPANRGRVTGELFF.

This clonotype was picked up many times. V and J are TRBV20-1 and TRBJ2-3, with TRBD2 identical over 7 bases. The CDR3 has 15 residues. Germline V gene lookup returns CDR1 DFQATT and CDR2 SNEGSKA (reference sequence). Trimming took 2 bases from V and 0 from J; bases not matched to a gene: 5. The chain's CDR3 is CSARTRLASTDTQYF. The CDR3, as DNA: TGCAGTGCTAGAACGAGACTAGCTAGCACAGATACGCAGTATTTT.

This clonotype was detected a few times. This chain joins TRBV6-5 and TRBJ1-1; D uncertain. Germline loops: CDR1 MNHEY, CDR2 SVGAGI. Trimming stripped 0 bases from V and 1 base from J, with 6 bases between. The CDR3 is 14 amino acids. Here the CDR3 DNA reads TGTGCCAGCAGTTACTCTAGAACGAACACTGAAGCTTTCTTT. Amino acid sequence: CASSYSRTNTEAFF.

This clonotype has a count of ten or more. The rearrangement joins TRBV4-1 to TRBJ1-5, with D perhaps TRBD1 (5 bases). The CDR3 is 15 amino acids. Trimming took off 0 bases at V and 4 bases at J, with 10 bases between the two ends. From germline, CDR1 is MGHRA and CDR2 YSYEKL. The CDR3 region is CASSQERQLNQPQHF. As DNA, the CDR3 is TGCGCCAGCAGCCAAGAAAGACAGCTTAATCAGCCCCAGCATTTT.

The table lists this clonotype with many counts. The chain is built from TRBV11-2 and TRBJ2-3; 8 bases match TRBD1. The CDR3 sequence is 15 residues long. V lost 4 bases and J lost 4; bases outside the gene matches: 7. Germline lookup yields CDR1 SGHAT and CDR2 FQNNGV. The CDR3 spells CASSSDRARADTQYF. The CDR3 bases are TGTGCCAGCAGCTCGGACAGGGCACGTGCAGATACGCAGTATTTT.

This clonotype was observed at least ten times. The chain joins TRBV29-1 to TRBJ2-7; D may be TRBD2 (6 bases). The V gene's germline CDR1 is SQVTM and CDR2 ANQGSEA. The CDR3 covers 14 residues. The germline V and J ends were trimmed by 6 bases and 3 bases, with 18 bases remaining between them. The CDR3 is CSVGGAARGYEQYF. In nucleotides, the CDR3 is TGCAGCGTCGGAGGGGCGGCCAGAGGCTACGAGCAGTACTTC.

The chain links TRBV29-1 to TRBJ2-1, with unresolved D. V was pared by 4 bases and J by 0 bases, with 7 bases between. Germline CDR1 SQVTM, CDR2 ANQGSEA. CDR3 size: 13 residues. Here the CDR3 reads CSVAQTSYNEQFF. The DNA of the CDR3 is TGCAGCGTTGCCCAGACCTCCTACAATGAGCAGTTCTTC.

This clonotype was seen repeatedly, ten times or more. The chain employs TRBV10-3 and TRBJ2-1, with TRBD2 identical over 8 bases. CDR1 and CDR2 from the germline V gene are ENHRY and SYGVKD. V was clipped by 6 bases and J by 5 bases; unmatched bases: 9. The length of the CDR3 is 15 residues. The CDR3: CAISPGTRDNNEQFF. The CDR3 region has the DNA TGTGCCATCAGCCCCGGGACTAGGGACAACAATGAGCAGTTCTTC.

The sample holds many counts of this clonotype. The rearrangement joins TRBV15 to TRBJ2-5; D uncertain. This CDR3 is 17 amino acids long. Deletions cut 0 bases from V and 5 bases from J, with 19 bases between. Per germline, CDR1 LNHNV and CDR2 YYDKDF (reference sequence). CDR3 region: CATSRDLWGTDPETQYF. The CDR3 region has the DNA TGTGCCACCAGCAGAGATCTCTGGGGAACGGACCCGGAGACCCAGTACTTC.